This T cell receptor beta chain was documented in a study of shared clonotypes between healthy human individuals. Background on the study: The composition of the donors was a couple of women and a few men aged 18 to 49.

For sorted subsets, roughly 210 ng DNA per replicate equaled 33,000 or so T cell genomes. Method: immunoSEQ multiplex PCR; TCRdb's copy keeps in-frame clones and lacks some. The table records about 670,000 clones, about two thirds of them present only once. The CDR3 consists of 13 residues. CDR1 is SGHVS, CDR2 FNYEAQ, per germline. Deletions cut 3 bases from V and 2 bases from J, with 5 bases between. This sequence originates from a woman younger than 45 in good health. The V gene is TRBV7-6, the J gene TRBJ1-5; D remains ambiguous. The sequencing input was memory CD4+ T cells sorted from blood. Subset specified: CD45RA-negative fraction. The DNA for the CDR3 is TGTGCCAGCAGCTTCGGGGGCAATCAGCCCCAGCATTTT. This sequence encodes CASSFGGNQPQHF. The full variable domain, in which reference TRBV7-6 and TRBJ1-5 provide the parts outside the CDR3, is GAGVSQSPRYKVTKRGQDVALRCDPISGHVSLYWYRQALGQGPEFLTYFNYEAQQDKSGLPNDRFSAERPEGSISTLTIQRTEQRDSAMYRCASSFGGNQPQHFGDGTRLSIL.